Included here is one T cell receptor (beta chain) sequence, with context. Its antigen is currently unknown. The sample is drawn from a study of T cell clones after liver transplantation. Findings of the study overall: Graft donor-reactive T cells may have migrated into the graft rather than being deleted.

The ends were cut back, 3 bases at V and 3 bases at J, with 11 bases in the middle. The germline V gene has CDR1 LNHDA and CDR2 SQIVND (reference sequence). The CDR3 consists of 15 residues. The repertoire was sequenced with immunoSEQ multiplex PCR; TCRdb's copy has only in-frame clones and lacks some. The repertoire has around 80,000 clones, about 84% of them found once; the top ten carry more than 0.45%. The V and J genes are TRBV19 and TRBJ2-2, with D unclear. This receptor was obtained from a human patient who received a liver transplant. The graft donor may have contributed some T cells. The material sequenced was CD4+ T cells from blood, taken around 42 months after liver transplant. CDR3 bases: TGTGCCAGTAGTATTCTCTCAGGTGACACCGGGGAGCTGTTTTTT. It yields the protein CASSILSGDTGELFF.